Described below is a single T cell receptor (beta chain) sequence and its context. The data are from a study of blood T cells in healthy people across ages. Germline lookup yields CDR1 SEHNR and CDR2 FQNEAQ (reference sequence). The CDR3 sequence is 14 residues long. V lost 4 bases, J lost 6 bases, and 14 bases lay in between. A second PCR of about 7 to 12 cycles used a sample-barcoded 5' primer and a J-beta primer mix. Each CDR3 protein gets one entry after TCRdb re-called the 5' RACE reads with MiXCR. The table includes about 1.6 million distinct CDR3 sequences, roughly a third detected once. This chain uses TRBV7-9 with TRBJ2-3; maybe TRBD1 (7 bases). This receptor was taken from a woman aged 25 to 39 in good health. The source material was blood. DNA of the CDR3: TGTGCCAGCAGCTCGGACAGGAGGGGGGATACGCAGTATTTT. It yields the protein CASSSDRRGDTQYF.